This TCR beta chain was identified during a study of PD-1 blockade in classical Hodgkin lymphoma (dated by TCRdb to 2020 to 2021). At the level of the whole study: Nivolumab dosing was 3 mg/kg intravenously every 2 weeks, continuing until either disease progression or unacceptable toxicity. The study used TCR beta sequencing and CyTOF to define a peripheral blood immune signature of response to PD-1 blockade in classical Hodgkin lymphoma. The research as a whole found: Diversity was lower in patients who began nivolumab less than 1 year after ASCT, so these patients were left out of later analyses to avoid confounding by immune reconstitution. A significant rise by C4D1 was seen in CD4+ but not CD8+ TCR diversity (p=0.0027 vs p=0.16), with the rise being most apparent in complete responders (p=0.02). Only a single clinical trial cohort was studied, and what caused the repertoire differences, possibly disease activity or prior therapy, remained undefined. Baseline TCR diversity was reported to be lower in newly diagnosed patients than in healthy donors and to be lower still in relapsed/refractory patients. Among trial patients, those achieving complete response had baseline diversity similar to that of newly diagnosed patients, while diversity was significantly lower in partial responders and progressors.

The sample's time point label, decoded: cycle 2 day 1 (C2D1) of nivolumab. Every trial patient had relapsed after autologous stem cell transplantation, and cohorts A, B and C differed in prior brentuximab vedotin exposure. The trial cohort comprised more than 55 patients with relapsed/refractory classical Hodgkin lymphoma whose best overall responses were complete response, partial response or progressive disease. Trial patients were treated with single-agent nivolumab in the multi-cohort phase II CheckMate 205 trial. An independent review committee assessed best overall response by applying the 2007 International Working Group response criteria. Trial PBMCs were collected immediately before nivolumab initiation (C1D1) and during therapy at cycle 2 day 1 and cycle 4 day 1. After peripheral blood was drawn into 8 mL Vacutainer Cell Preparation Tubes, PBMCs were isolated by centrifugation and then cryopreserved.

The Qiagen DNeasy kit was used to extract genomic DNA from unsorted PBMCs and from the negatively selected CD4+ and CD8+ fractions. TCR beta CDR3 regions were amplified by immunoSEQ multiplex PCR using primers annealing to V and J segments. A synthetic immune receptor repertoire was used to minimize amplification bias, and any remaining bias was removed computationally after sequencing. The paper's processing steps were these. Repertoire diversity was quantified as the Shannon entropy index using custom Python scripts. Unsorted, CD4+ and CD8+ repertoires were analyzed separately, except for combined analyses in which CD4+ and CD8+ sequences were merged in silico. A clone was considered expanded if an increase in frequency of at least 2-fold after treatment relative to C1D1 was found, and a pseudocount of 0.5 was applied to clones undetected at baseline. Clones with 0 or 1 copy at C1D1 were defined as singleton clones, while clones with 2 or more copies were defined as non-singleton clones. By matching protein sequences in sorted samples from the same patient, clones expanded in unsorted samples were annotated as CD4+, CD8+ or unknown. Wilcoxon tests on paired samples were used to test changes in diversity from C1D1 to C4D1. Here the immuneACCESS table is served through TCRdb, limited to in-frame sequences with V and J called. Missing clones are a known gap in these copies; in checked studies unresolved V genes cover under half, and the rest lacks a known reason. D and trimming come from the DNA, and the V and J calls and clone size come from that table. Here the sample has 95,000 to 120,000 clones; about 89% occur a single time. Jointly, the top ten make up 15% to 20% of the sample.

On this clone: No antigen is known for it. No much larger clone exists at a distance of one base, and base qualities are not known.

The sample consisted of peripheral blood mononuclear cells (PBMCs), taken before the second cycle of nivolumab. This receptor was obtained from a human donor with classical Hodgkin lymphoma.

The nucleotide sequence reads TGTGCCAGCAGTACCACCGGGACAGGGTTTGAAAAACTGTTTTTT. The translation is CASSTTGTGFEKLFF. Here the chain combines TRBV27 and TRBJ1-4; 9 bases in between match TRBD1. The germline V gene encodes CDR1 MNHEY and CDR2 SMNVEV (reference sequence). After removal of 5 bases from V and 7 bases from J, the junction retains 8 bases not matched to a gene. The CDR3 spans 15 residues, from the cysteine through the phenylalanine. CDR3 DNA is the only sequence kept; it has 45 bases, read in frame from the first base. When the CDR3 is completed using the reference TRBV27 and TRBJ1-4 genes on either side, the full variable domain is EAQVTQNPRYLITVTGKKLTVTCSQNMNHEYMSWYRQDPGLGLRQIYYSMNVEVTDKGDVPEGYKVSRKEKRNFPLILESPSPNQTSLYFCASSTTGTGFEKLFFGSGTQLSVL.